This T cell receptor beta chain was recorded in a study of T cell repertoires in cytomegalovirus infection. Study-wide background: It can be stated that public TCR beta signatures indicated CMV infection as well as a matching HLA type.

TCRdb passed the reads through MiXCR, listing each CDR3 protein once. The sample consists of more than 250,000 distinct CDR3 sequences, about 13% of them appearing once. Per the germline V gene, CDR1 is LGHDT and CDR2 is YNNKEL (reference sequence). The CDR3 runs to 15 residues. Trimming stripped 4 bases from V and 6 bases from J, with 17 bases between. This chain joins TRBV3-1 and TRBJ2-3; tentative D call: TRBD2 (5 bases). The source material was PBMCs. This receptor was taken from a human donor in good health (CMV status not recorded). Some clones in this sample may be carry-over from other donors' samples. The CDR3 region has the DNA TGTGCCAGCAGCCGAACCTTTGGAACGGGGGATACGCAGTATTTT. It encodes CASSRTFGTGDTQYF.